These 10 T cell receptor beta chains were sequenced from one sample in a study of blood T cell repertoires in COVID-19. The method was immunoSEQ multiplex PCR; TCRdb's version includes in-frame clones alone and lacks a portion of them. The sample has around 60,000 clones; 65% to 85% are singletons. Sequenced material: peripheral blood. These receptors came from an older man with active or convalescent COVID-19.

V usage is TRBV14 and J usage is TRBJ2-7; weak D call: TRBD2 (5 bases). With 2 bases removed from V and 6 bases from J, the gap between germline ends came to 11 bases. The CDR3 length is 13 residues. Germline assignment: CDR1 SGHDN and CDR2 FVKESK. The CDR3 is CASSQLRGFEQYF. The DNA of the CDR3 is TGTGCCAGCAGCCAATTGAGAGGGTTCGAGCAGTACTTC.

The J gene is TRBJ2-3, the V gene TRBV4-3; TRBD2 matches at 7 bases. There are 16 residues in the CDR3. V shed 1 base, J shed 2 bases, and the junction held 6 bases outside the gene matches. Germline values: CDR1 LGHNA, CDR2 YSLEER. In DNA, the CDR3 is TGCGCCAGCAGCCAAGGGGGACTAAGATACACAGATACGCAGTATTTT. This translates into CASSQGGLRYTDTQYF.

This chain connects TRBV4-1 to TRBJ1-3; D ambiguous. Germline V CDR1 and CDR2: MGHRA, YSYEKL. The CDR3 has 16 amino acids. V was clipped by 0 bases and J by 4 bases, with 13 bases between them. The CDR3 loop reads CASSQETRVMGNTIYF. The CDR3 nucleotides are TGCGCCAGCAGCCAAGAAACCCGGGTTATGGGAAACACCATATATTTT.

A single count supports this clone. V and J are TRBV19 and TRBJ1-6; TRBD1 agrees at 7 bases. Germline CDR1 LNHDA, CDR2 SQIVND (reference sequence). V lost 7 bases and J lost 0; bases outside the gene matches: 6. The CDR3 is made up of 16 amino acids. CDR3 sequence (DNA): TGTGCCAGTAAACCAGGGGGATACTCCTATAATTCACCCCTCCACTTT. Translated, it gives CASKPGGYSYNSPLHF.

The V call is TRBV7-8, the J call TRBJ2-2; TRBD1 matches at 8 bases. Germline loops: CDR1 SGHVS, CDR2 FQNEAQ. The CDR3 has 17 residues. V was pared by 5 bases and J by 5 bases, with 13 bases of the junction left unmatched. The CDR3 nucleotides are TGTGCCAGCAGCCTCGTTCCCGGGACAGGAGTTACCGGGGAGCTGTTTTTT. Amino acid sequence: CASSLVPGTGVTGELFF.

The V and J genes are TRBV11-3 and TRBJ2-7; tentatively, D is TRBD1 (6 bases). Germline V gene lookup returns CDR1 SGHNT and CDR2 YENEEA. This CDR3 is built from 14 residues. The ends were cut back, 1 base at V and 3 bases at J, with 10 bases in the middle. As DNA, the CDR3 is TGTGCCAGCAGCTTAGCAGGGGACGACTACGAGCAGTACTTC. It translates to CASSLAGDDYEQYF.

The V call is TRBV20-1, the J call TRBJ2-3; 8 bases match TRBD2. Germline-derived CDR1 and CDR2 are DFQATT and SNEGSKA (reference sequence). This CDR3 is 11 amino acids long. The CDR3: CLAGPRDTQYF. In nucleotides, the CDR3 is TGCTTAGCGGGACCACGAGATACGCAGTATTTT.

This clone was counted a single time. V and J are TRBV7-2 and TRBJ2-2, with 12 bases identical to TRBD2. J gave up 1 base and V 5 bases, and 8 bases lay outside the gene matches. This CDR3 region has 18 residues. Germline loops: CDR1 SGHTA, CDR2 FQGNSA. CDR3 in amino acids: CASSPHTLAGGNTGELFF. In DNA form, the CDR3 reads TGTGCCAGCAGCCCACACACACTAGCGGGGGGGAACACCGGGGAGCTGTTTTTT. The variable domain in full, with the rest retrieved from reference TRBV7-2 and TRBJ2-2, is GAGVSQSPSNKVTEKGKDVELRCDPISGHTALYWYRQSLGQGLEFLIYFQGNSAPDKSGLPSDRFSAERTGGSVSTLTIQRTQQEDSAVYLCASSPHTLAGGNTGELFFGEGSRLTVL.

V gene TRBV6-6 combines with J gene TRBJ2-5, with 11 bases fitting TRBD1. Germline trimming cut 4 bases from V and 9 bases from J; bases unmatched to any gene: 13. Germline loops: CDR1 MNHNY, CDR2 SVGAGI (reference sequence). This CDR3 region has 16 residues. The DNA for the CDR3 is TGTGCCAGCAGTTCCGCAGGGACAGGGGGGACCTATTCCCAGTACTTC. Protein product: CASSSAGTGGTYSQYF.

CDR3 sequence: CASEASGANVLTF. For the CDR3, the DNA is TGTGCCAGCGAGGCCTCTGGGGCCAACGTCCTGACTTTC. This chain links TRBV6-6 with TRBJ2-6; no firm D call. Germline V gene data show CDR1 as MNHNY and CDR2 as SVGAGI (reference sequence). Trimming removed 8 bases from V and 0 bases from J, with 5 bases in between. The CDR3 loop spans 13 amino acids.